The 22 T cell receptor beta chains given below trace back to one sample, sequenced in a study of CD8 T cells in Susac syndrome. Random-hexamer reverse transcription was applied to about 0.5 to 1 ug RNA. Each CDR3 protein gets one entry after TCRdb re-called the immunoSEQ multiplex PCR reads with MiXCR. The sample consists of 150,000 to 200,000 distinct CDR3 sequences, roughly 92% of them appearing once. The specimen sequenced was CD4+ T cells from PBMCs. These TCRs come from a human donor in good health.

The chain is built from TRBV6-2 or TRBV6-3 and TRBJ2-3; 8 bases map to TRBD1. The CDR3 runs to 17 residues. The germline gives CDR1 MNHEY, CDR2 SVGEGT. V gave up 4 bases and J gave up 7 bases; unmatched junction bases: 16. The CDR3 region has the DNA TGTGCCAGCAGTTCCCAACGCCGGACAGGGTTCATGAATACGCAGTATTTT. Protein product: CASSSQRRTGFMNTQYF.

This chain joins TRBV7-9 and TRBJ1-4; D is perhaps TRBD1 (6 bases). Germline CDR1 SEHNR, CDR2 FQNEAQ (reference sequence). The V and J ends lost 1 base and 5 bases respectively, with 11 bases between them. There are 15 residues in the CDR3. In DNA form, the CDR3 reads TGTGCCAGCAGCTTAGAGGGGGGCTCAAATGAAAAACTGTTTTTT. Its translation is CASSLEGGSNEKLFF.

This clonotype was found once. This CDR3 reads CASPSRSGGELFF. The CDR3 nucleotides read TGTGCCAGCCCCTCCCGTAGCGGCGGGGAGCTGTTTTTT. V gene TRBV5-4 combines with J gene TRBJ2-2; possibly TRBD2 for D (6 bases). Germline CDR1 is SGHNT and CDR2 is YYREEE (reference sequence). The V gene lost 7 bases and the J gene lost 7 bases, with 14 bases spanning the gap. The CDR3 is 13 amino acids. The whole variable domain, filled in from reference TRBV5-4 and TRBJ2-2, reads ETGVTQSPTHLIKTRGQQVTLRCSSQSGHNTVSWYQQALGQGPQFIFQYYREEENGRGNFPPRFSGLQFPNYSSELNVNALELDDSALYLCASPSRSGGELFFGEGSRLTVL.

The CDR3 protein is CASKRGDTQYF. The CDR3 DNA reads as TGTGCCAGCAAAAGGGGAGATACGCAGTATTTT. This chain joins TRBV6-5 and TRBJ2-3; tentative D call: TRBD1 (5 bases). V was pared by 7 bases and J by 5 bases, with 7 bases between. This CDR3 has 11 amino acids. Germline V CDR1 and CDR2: MNHEY, SVGAGI.

This clonotype was counted once. The chain combines TRBV29-1 with TRBJ2-2; D unresolved. The germline gives CDR1 SQVTM, CDR2 ANQGSEA. V was trimmed by 4 bases and J by 0 bases, leaving 9 bases between them. This CDR3 region has 14 residues. The CDR3 reads CSVARNANTGELFF. The CDR3 bases are TGCAGCGTTGCTCGGAACGCGAACACCGGGGAGCTGTTTTTT.

The V and J genes are TRBV2 and TRBJ1-1; 7 bases are a match to TRBD1. After removal of 6 bases from V and 0 bases from J, the junction contained 10 bases not matched to a gene. From germline, CDR1 is SNHLY and CDR2 FYNNEI. The CDR3 is 16 residues long. The CDR3 DNA follows: TGTGCCAGCAGCCTTCCTCGACAGGGTTTGAACACTGAAGCTTTCTTT. Its translation: CASSLPRQGLNTEAFF.

The V call is TRBV6-6, the J call TRBJ2-5; 9 bases match TRBD2. V dropped 2 bases and J dropped 3; count of bases not matched to a gene: 4. The V gene's germline CDR1 is MNHNY and CDR2 SVGAGI (reference sequence). This CDR3 has 15 residues. CDR3 sequence (DNA): TGTGCCAGCAGTTACAGGGCTAGCGGGGAAGAGACCCAGTACTTC. This gives the protein CASSYRASGEETQYF.

V usage is TRBV6-5 and J usage is TRBJ1-4; D gene uncertain. The germline V gene has CDR1 MNHEY and CDR2 SVGAGI. Deletions cut 5 bases from V and 8 bases from J, with 12 bases between. This CDR3 is built from 13 residues. CDR3 protein: CASSRGGSEKLFF. CDR3 coding DNA: TGTGCCAGCAGTAGAGGAGGATCGGAAAAACTGTTTTTT.

This rearrangement joins TRBV19 to TRBJ2-3; no reliable D call. V was shortened by 3 bases and J by 1 base, with 5 bases between the two germline ends. The length of the CDR3 is 13 residues. The germline V gene has CDR1 LNHDA and CDR2 SQIVND (reference sequence). The CDR3 reads CASSIVGTDTQYF. Here the CDR3 DNA reads TGTGCCAGTAGTATCGTTGGCACAGATACGCAGTATTTT. Full variable domain (outside the CDR3, taken from reference TRBV19 and TRBJ2-3): DGGITQSPKYLFRKEGQNVTLSCEQNLNHDAMYWYRQDPGQGLRLIYYSQIVNDFQKGDIAEGYSVSREKKESFPLTVTSAQKNPTAFYLCASSIVGTDTQYFGPGTRLTVL.

The chain uses TRBV28 and TRBJ1-1; unclear D gene. This CDR3 comprises 11 residues. Between the trimmed V and J ends, which lost 3 bases and 5 bases, there was a span of 4 bases. CDR1 MDHEN and CDR2 SYDVKM come from the germline V gene. CDR3 in DNA: TGTGCCAGCAGTTTTAAAACTGAAGCTTTCTTT. This encodes CASSFKTEAFF.

V and J are TRBV2 and TRBJ2-1; D may be TRBD2 (6 bases). This CDR3 has 14 amino acids. The V end lost 11 bases, the J end lost 5 bases, and 19 bases lay between the germline ends. CDR1 and CDR2 (germline): SNHLY, FYNNEI. This chain's CDR3 is CAARGLSGHNEQFF. CDR3 in DNA: TGTGCCGCGAGAGGACTAAGCGGTCACAATGAGCAGTTCTTC.

This chain joins TRBV5-6 and TRBJ2-7; 8 bases are shared with TRBD1. V lost 2 bases, J lost 2 bases, and 3 bases stayed unmatched. Germline CDR1 SGHDT, CDR2 YYEEEE. The CDR3 runs 14 residues. This chain's CDR3 is CASSFEDRAYEQYV. The CDR3 DNA reads TGTGCCAGCAGCTTTGAGGACAGGGCCTACGAGCAGTACGTC.

The chain carries TRBV5-1 and TRBJ2-3; 7 nucleotides align to TRBD1. CDR1 and CDR2 from the germline V gene are SGHRS and YFSETQ. V was clipped by 2 bases and J by 3 bases; unmatched bases: 6. The CDR3 length is 15 residues. In nucleotides, the CDR3 is TGCGCCAGCAGCTTACTAAACAGGGGAACAGATACGCAGTATTTT. Protein: CASSLLNRGTDTQYF.

This sequence joins TRBV5-1 and TRBJ1-2, with D uncertain. V was trimmed by 0 bases and J by 0 bases, leaving 12 bases between them. Per the germline V gene, CDR1 is SGHRS and CDR2 is YFSETQ. This CDR3 is built from 16 residues. Here the CDR3 DNA reads TGCGCCAGCAGCTTGGCCATGGGCAGCTCTAACTATGGCTACACCTTC. Protein sequence: CASSLAMGSSNYGYTF.

The chain links TRBV4-1 to TRBJ2-3, with TRBD2 as a possible D gene (6 bases). The germline V gene encodes CDR1 MGHRA and CDR2 YSYEKL. The CDR3 spans 12 residues. Trimming pared 3 bases from V and 10 bases from J, leaving 11 bases between. The CDR3 here is CASSQEGFAQYF. The CDR3 DNA sequence: TGCGCCAGCAGCCAGGAGGGATTCGCGCAGTATTTT.

The chain joins TRBV6-5 to TRBJ2-5, with D tentatively TRBD1 (6 bases). The CDR3 totals 13 residues. The V gene lost 1 base and the J gene lost 5 bases, with 8 bases spanning the gap. Germline lookup yields CDR1 MNHEY and CDR2 SVGAGI. CDR3 sequence: CASSYYQGETQYF. The DNA for the CDR3 is TGTGCCAGCAGTTACTATCAGGGGGAGACCCAGTACTTC.

CDR3 DNA sequence: TGTGCCAGCAGCCCAACTCGACAGGGGGCGAACACTGAAGCTTTCTTT. It yields the protein CASSPTRQGANTEAFF. The rearrangement uses TRBV28 and TRBJ1-1; 10 bases map to TRBD1. The germline CDR1 and CDR2 sequences are MDHEN and SYDVKM. J lost 1 base, V lost 6 bases, and 8 bases had no gene match. CDR3 size: 16 residues.

The chain carries TRBV20-1 and TRBJ1-5; D not resolved. The CDR3 runs 14 residues. Germline V gene sequence: CDR1 DFQATT, CDR2 SNEGSKA (reference sequence). V was cut by 1 base and J by 4 bases, with 11 bases left in between. The CDR3 sequence: CSARGWATNQPQHF. CDR3 nucleotide sequence: TGCAGTGCTAGAGGGTGGGCGACTAATCAGCCCCAGCATTTT.

V usage is TRBV6-5 and J usage is TRBJ1-5; TRBD1 aligns across 8 bases. V lost 6 bases and J lost 7; bases outside the gene matches: 8. CDR3 length: 14 amino acids. Looked up from germline, CDR1 is MNHEY and CDR2 is SVGAGI. CDR3 nucleotides: TGTGCCAGCAGGGCGACAGGGGATGGCCAGCCCCAGCATTTT. It specifies CASRATGDGQPQHF.

The J gene is TRBJ2-1, the V gene TRBV19; 9 nucleotides align to TRBD2. V shed 6 bases and J 10 bases; nucleotides not matched to a gene: 7. CDR1 is LNHDA, CDR2 SQIVND, per germline (reference sequence). CDR3 size: 13 residues. This CDR3 reads CASRMSGGREQFF. CDR3 in DNA: TGTGCCAGTAGGATGAGCGGGGGGCGCGAGCAGTTCTTC.

The chain uses TRBV5-6 and TRBJ1-1, with D maybe TRBD1 (5 bases). The germline CDR1 and CDR2 sequences are SGHDT and YYEEEE. V lost 0 bases, J lost 2 bases, and 8 bases lay in between. CDR3 length: 14 amino acids. The CDR3 region is CASSLAGTNTEAFF. The DNA for the CDR3 is TGTGCCAGCAGCTTGGCCGGGACCAACACTGAAGCTTTCTTT.

The chain carries TRBV11-2 and TRBJ2-5; D possibly matches TRBD1 or TRBD2 (5 bases each). With 6 bases removed from V and 5 bases from J, the gap between germline ends came to 13 bases. The germline CDR1 and CDR2 sequences are SGHAT and FQNNGV. The CDR3 runs to 13 residues. CDR3 loop: CASSRDRRETQYF. CDR3 sequence (DNA): TGTGCCAGCAGTCGGGACCGTCGGGAGACCCAGTACTTC.